These T cell receptor beta chains were read from a single sample in a study of CD8+CD57+ T cells in acquired aplastic anemia. One entry per CDR3 protein results from TCRdb running MiXCR on the reads. The sample has under 350,000 distinct CDR3 sequences; under 60% are singletons. Sequencing was performed on sorted CD4+, CD8+, or CD8+CD57+ T cells (not recorded which) from PBMCs. These receptors were obtained from a human donor with aplastic anemia. Each CDR3 is given with its conserved first and last residue. D genes are given only for firm matches. Only some rows state a clone size, as once, few, many or a class for expanded clones.

j_call | d_call | v_call | clone_size | cdr3_aa | cdr3_nt
TRBJ2-7 | . | TRBV7-9 | . | CASTLSDSSYEQYF | TGTGCCAGCACCCTATCAGATAGCTCCTACGAGCAGTACTTC
TRBJ2-7 | . | TRBV7-2 | . | CASSLGSGFSYEQYF | TGTGCCAGCAGCTTGGGGAGCGGGTTCTCCTACGAGCAGTACTTC
TRBJ2-3 | . | TRBV20-1 | . | CSAEGQRTDTQYF | TGCAGTGCTGAGGGGCAACGCACAGATACGCAGTATTTT
TRBJ1-1 | . | TRBV7-9 | few | CASSATDGNTEAFF | TGTGCCAGCAGCGCGACGGACGGGAACACTGAAGCTTTCTTT
TRBJ2-3 | . | TRBV15 | many | CATSRVLPSTDTQYF | TGTGCCACCAGCAGAGTACTTCCTAGCACAGATACGCAGTATTTT
TRBJ1-6 | TRBD1 | TRBV5-1 | . | CASDRDGDSPLHF | TGCGCCAGCGACAGGGATGGTGATTCACCCCTCCACTTT
TRBJ1-2 | TRBD1 | TRBV7-2 | . | CASSAEGAINYGYTF | TGTGCCAGCAGCGCCGAGGGGGCGATAAACTATGGCTACACCTTC
TRBJ2-7 | TRBD2 | TRBV6-2/TRBV6-3 | many | CASSYRGLVGYEQYF | TGTGCCAGCAGTTACCGCGGACTAGTAGGCTACGAGCAGTACTTC
TRBJ2-7 | . | TRBV10-1 | . | CASSDPACGEQYF | TGCGCCAGCAGTGACCCTGCTTGTGGGGAGCAGTACTTC
TRBJ2-1 | . | TRBV20-1 | . | CSAKAVEGQRAQETRYF | TGCAGTGCTAAGGCTGTGGAGGGGCAGCGTGCGCAAGAGACCCGGTACTTC
TRBJ2-5 | TRBD2 | TRBV19 | many | CASSVPAAGRQETQYF | TGTGCCAGTAGTGTTCCAGCAGCGGGAAGGCAAGAGACCCAGTACTTC
TRBJ2-4 | . | TRBV5-4 | . | CASSRPELAKSIQYF | TGTGCCAGCAGCCGACCAGAACTAGCCAAAAGCATTCAGTACTTC
TRBJ2-7 | TRBD1 | TRBV5-1 | . | CASSLQVGQAPYEQCF | TGCGCCAGCAGCCTGCAGGTAGGACAGGCGCCCTACGAGCAGTGCTTC
TRBJ2-1 | TRBD2 | TRBV7-9 | few | CASSLLAENNEQFF | TGTGCCAGCAGCTTACTAGCGGAAAACAATGAGCAGTTCTTC
TRBJ1-2 | . | TRBV19 | once | CASSMGENYGYTF | TGTGCCAGTAGTATGGGGGAAAACTATGGCTACACCTTC
TRBJ2-7 | TRBD1 | TRBV14 | . | CATTRDRVPGQPQQGFSYEQYF | TGTGCCACCACCCGGGACAGGGTACCGGGGCAGCCCCAGCAGGGTTTCTCCTACGAGCAGTACTTC
TRBJ2-7 | . | TRBV7-3 | few | CASSLGGDRSPHF | TGTGCCAGCAGCTTAGGCGGGGACCGCTCCCCGCACTTC
TRBJ1-2 | TRBD1 | TRBV6-5 | many | CASRPGGGYGYTF | TGTGCCAGCAGACCAGGGGGCGGCTATGGCTACACCTTC
TRBJ2-3 | . | TRBV18 | many | CASSPDYPDTDTQYF | TGTGCCAGCTCACCGGACTACCCAGACACAGATACGCAGTATTTT
TRBJ2-7 | TRBD2 | TRBV5-1 | . | CASSFSSGGAYEQYF | TGCGCCAGCAGCTTCTCTAGCGGGGGGGCTTACGAGCAGTACTTC
TRBJ1-2 | TRBD1 | TRBV10-1 | . | CASTGQATGYGYTF | TGTGCCAGCACCGGACAGGCGACGGGCTATGGCTACACCTTC
TRBJ2-7 | . | TRBV7-2 | . | CASSFAEDRFAYEQYF | TGTGCCAGCAGCTTTGCCGAAGACAGGTTTGCCTACGAGCAGTACTTC
TRBJ1-4 | . | TRBV20-1 | few | CSARRNEKLFF | TGCAGTGCTAGGCGTAATGAAAAACTGTTTTTT
TRBJ1-4 | . | TRBV7-2 | many | CASSLKAGPRRNEKLFF | TGTGCCAGCAGCTTAAAGGCAGGGCCCCGAAGAAATGAAAAACTGTTTTTT
TRBJ1-5 | . | TRBV5-6 | . | CASSLAGGGQPQHF | TGTGCCAGCAGCTTGGCGGGGGGTGGTCAGCCCCAGCATTTT
TRBJ2-7 | TRBD1 | TRBV10-3 | . | CAISAKGAGYEQYF | TGTGCCATCAGTGCTAAGGGGGCAGGATACGAGCAGTACTTC
TRBJ2-5 | . | TRBV5-4 | . | CASSFGLYQETQYF | TGTGCCAGCAGCTTTGGGTTGTACCAAGAGACCCAGTACTTC
TRBJ2-7 | . | TRBV29-1 | few | CSGGRKDEQYF | TGCAGCGGGGGGAGGAAGGACGAGCAGTACTTC
TRBJ1-5 | TRBD1 | TRBV10-3 | . | CAISAAGTVQPQHF | TGTGCCATCAGTGCCGCCGGGACAGTTCAGCCCCAGCATTTT
TRBJ2-5 | TRBD2 | TRBV7-8 | . | CASSRTSVAQYF | TGTGCCAGCAGCCGGACTAGCGTGGCCCAGTACTTC
TRBJ2-5 | . | TRBV5-1 | . | CASSSRQKETQYF | TGCGCCAGCAGCTCCCGACAGAAGGAGACCCAGTACTTC
TRBJ2-1 | . | TRBV20-1 | . | CSARDNRDYNEQFF | TGCAGTGCTAGAGATAACAGGGATTACAATGAGCAGTTCTTC